This TCR beta chain was identified during a study of vaccination effects on CD4 cells after COVID-19 (dated 2022 in TCRdb). Context from the whole study: Post-vaccine samples across the study were collected a median of 72 days after the second dose, with a range of 14 to 241. SARS-CoV-2 spike-specific CD4+ TCR repertoires were compared before and after mRNA vaccination in COVID-19 convalescent patients and in infection-naive vaccine recipients. A total of around eleven COVID-19 convalescent patients and several SARS-CoV-2-naive healthy vaccine recipients were included in the full study. In the study, cultures from other donors were sequenced using the Oncomine TCR Beta short-read assay on an Illumina iSeq 100. The full study reports these points: The study was limited by a small number of convalescent patients and lacked early post-infection timepoints. Clones induced by infection and clones induced by vaccination both contracted markedly at late timepoints after vaccination, which fits with T cell responses waning over time. In healthy vaccine recipients, vaccine-induced clones were almost all SARS-CoV-2 mono-reactive, with only 1 of 255 being cross-reactive with common cold coronaviruses.

Library creation used the immunoSEQ multiplex PCR assay. DNA from the cultured, isolated CD4+ T cells was subjected to TCR beta CDR3 sequencing. Processing in the source paper ran as follows. Non-productive TCR sequences were removed, reads were trimmed to the CDR3 region, and CDR3s of at least 7 amino acids were retained. Antigen-specific clonotypes were identified using the MANAFEST web app by comparison of expansion in peptide wells against reference cultures. Positive clones required FDR<0.05 expansion versus reference and all other wells, odds ratio above 5, and frequency above 0.1% in two replicate wells. A clonotype was defined as cross-reactive if the clonotype was significantly expanded both in SARS-CoV-2 spike wells and in at least one common cold coronavirus spike condition. Using the stringdist R package, CDR3 similarity was measured by Levenshtein distance, and unrooted trees were constructed with ape in R 3.6.1. TCRdb took over this immuneACCESS table, retaining in-frame rearrangements with V and J assigned. Such tables are incomplete; in checked studies, under half of the missing clones stem from an unresolved V gene, and the remainder is unexplained. V, J and clone size derive from that table, while D and trimming were established from the DNA sequence. Within this sample are roughly 68,000 clones, with roughly 81% of them counted one time only. Less than 2% of the sample is taken by the ten largest.

Concerning this clone itself: The antigen it recognizes is unknown. Base qualities were left out, and no much larger clone turns up one base away.

Germline trimming amounts to 5 bases on V and 5 bases on J, with 5 as the count of junction bases outside the gene matches. Measured from the cysteine to the phenylalanine, the CDR3 is 13 residues long. The CDR3 DNA has 39 bases and is translated from base 1. In the ViraFEST assay, PBMC were stimulated with viral peptide pools, and antigen-specific CD4+ T cell clonotypes were then identified by expansion using TCR sequencing. After around ten days of culture, CD4+ T cells were isolated with the EasySep CD4+ T cell isolation kit. Participants received two doses of either the BNT162b2 or the mRNA-1273 mRNA SARS-CoV-2 vaccine. The absence of prior SARS-CoV-2 infection in healthy vaccine recipients was confirmed by negative nucleocapsid antibodies before and after vaccination. A few million PBMC per well were cultured with around 10 ug/ml peptides in IMDM containing roughly 5% human AB serum, around 9.7 IU/ml IL-2 and gentamicin. On days 3 and 7, half of the culture medium was replaced with fresh IL-2-containing medium. Unless otherwise noted, each peptide stimulation condition was cultured in triplicate wells. PBMC were separated from whole blood using Ficoll-Paque Plus gradient centrifugation and were then either cryopreserved at -140C or used fresh. The overlapping peptide pools covered the spike proteins of SARS-CoV-2 as well as those of the common cold coronaviruses HCoV-NL63, HCoV-OC43 and HCoV-229E. The QIAamp micro DNA kit was used to extract genomic DNA from the cultured CD4+ T cells.

The specimen comprised CD4+ T cells from PBMCs cultured with HCoV-229E spike peptides, sampled after COVID-19 vaccination. The cell subset or site label, read with the paper, signifies: HCoV-229E spike overlapping peptide pool stimulation. The TCR comes from a human donor who received a COVID-19 vaccine. The sequence links TRBV12-3 or TRBV12-4 to TRBJ1-1; 7 of the junction bases match TRBD1. The CDR3 amino acid sequence is: CASSRQGFTEAFF. The sequence in DNA is TGTGCCAGCAGTAGACAGGGTTTTACTGAAGCTTTCTTT.